This is a list of T cell receptor beta chains from one sample in a study of T-cell reconstitution after alpha-beta-depleted transplantation in children. TCRdb independently ran MiXCR on the PCR reads; one entry per CDR3 protein. The sample lists approximately 50,000 distinct CDR3 sequences, 40% to 60% occurring once. This specimen consisted of peripheral blood, obtained before TCRalphabeta/CD19-depleted stem cell transplant. The receptors come from a boy less than two years old with SCID, due to receive a stem cell transplant. The CDR3 runs from the conserved cysteine through the conserved F or W. D genes are given only for firm matches. Some rows have no size entry. The others give once, few or many, or a class for an expanded clone.

CDR3 length: 14
V gene: TRBV2
clone size: -
J gene: TRBJ2-1
D gene: TRBD2
CDR3 DNA: TGTGCCAGCAGCTTTAGCGGGGGGGCCGGTGAGCAGTTCTTC
CDR3 protein: CASSFSGGAGEQFF

CDR3 length: 17
V gene: TRBV7-2
clone size: -
J gene: TRBJ2-7
D gene: TRBD2
CDR3 DNA: TGTGCCAGCAGCTCGGGACTAGCGGGGGTTAAACTCGACGAGCAGTACTTC
CDR3 protein: CASSSGLAGVKLDEQYF

CDR3 length: 15
V gene: TRBV12-3/TRBV12-4
clone size: -
J gene: TRBJ2-4
D gene: -
CDR3 DNA: TGTGCCAGCAGCCCTCGGACAGTCGCCAAAAACATTCAGTACTTC
CDR3 protein: CASSPRTVAKNIQYF

CDR3 length: 14
V gene: TRBV7-2
clone size: -
J gene: TRBJ1-1
D gene: -
CDR3 DNA: TGTGCCAGCAGCTTATTGGGGTGGAACACTGAAGCTTTCTTT
CDR3 protein: CASSLLGWNTEAFF

CDR3 length: 15
V gene: TRBV18
clone size: few
J gene: TRBJ2-4
D gene: TRBD2
CDR3 DNA: TGTGCCAGCTCACCCCCCATAGCGGGGGGCTACATTCAGTACTTC
CDR3 protein: CASSPPIAGGYIQYF

CDR3 length: 16
V gene: TRBV6-1
clone size: -
J gene: TRBJ2-3
D gene: -
CDR3 DNA: TGTGCCCCACAGTTGTCCGGGGCAGATCGCACAGATACGCAGTATTTT
CDR3 protein: CAPQLSGADRTDTQYF

CDR3 length: 16
V gene: TRBV10-3
clone size: few
J gene: TRBJ2-1
D gene: -
CDR3 DNA: TGTGCCATCAGTGCAGGTAGTGGGGGCCTCAACAATGAGCAGTTCTTC
CDR3 protein: CAISAGSGGLNNEQFF

CDR3 length: 16
V gene: TRBV28
clone size: -
J gene: TRBJ2-1
D gene: -
CDR3 DNA: TGTGCCAGCAGTTTTGGTTCCCTCGAAGGGTACAATGAGCAGTTCTTC
CDR3 protein: CASSFGSLEGYNEQFF

CDR3 length: 14
V gene: TRBV5-1
clone size: few
J gene: TRBJ2-7
D gene: -
CDR3 DNA: TGCGCCAGCAGCCCCGGCAGCTACTCCTACGAGCAGTACTTC
CDR3 protein: CASSPGSYSYEQYF

CDR3 length: 12
V gene: TRBV3-1
clone size: -
J gene: TRBJ1-1
D gene: -
CDR3 DNA: TGTGCCAGCAGCCAAGTTAGGTGTGAAGCTTTCTTT
CDR3 protein: CASSQVRCEAFF